The T cell receptor (beta chain) under discussion was sequenced for a study of T-cell memory formation after mild COVID-19. General observations from the study: Within pre-infection memory, some responding clones were found, suggesting cross-reactive memory joined.

TCRdb reprocessed the 5' RACE reads with MiXCR, giving one entry per CDR3 protein. The table records about 400,000 distinct CDR3 sequences, 18% of them present only once. Notes on this clonotype: Antigen unknown.

Germline V lookup: CDR1 MDHEN, CDR2 SYDVKM. This CDR3 is 14 amino acids long. Between the trimmed V and J ends, which lost 8 bases and 6 bases, there was a span of 17 bases. Sequencing input: PBMCs or a T cell subset sorted from them (not recorded which). This chain uses TRBV28 with TRBJ1-5, with D tentatively TRBD1 (6 bases). The sequence was obtained from a young man who had mild COVID-19 (a few samples of this study predate the infection). Cell type and time point are not known. The DNA of the CDR3 is TGTGCCAGCCGGAAACAGGGTTCGGTTCAGCCCCAGCATTTT. This sequence encodes CASRKQGSVQPQHF.